The next 8 T cell receptor beta chains were all read from a single sample in a study of blood T cells in healthy people across ages. A second PCR, run for roughly 7 to 11 cycles, used a sample-barcoded 5' primer plus a J-beta primer mix. One entry per CDR3 protein, called by TCRdb with MiXCR from the 5' RACE reads. Here the sample spans hundreds of thousands of distinct CDR3 sequences, 49% being singletons. The specimen was blood. The receptors were sampled from a woman in her fifties or sixties in good health.

The chain has TRBV3-1 and TRBJ2-3; 8 positions match TRBD2. The CDR3 contains 15 residues. V lost 4 bases to trimming and J lost 4 bases; unmatched junction nucleotides: 7. The germline V gene encodes CDR1 LGHDT and CDR2 YNNKEL (reference sequence). The CDR3 DNA reads TGTGCCAGCAGCCCAAGCGGGAGAGGGGCAGATACGCAGTATTTT. Protein sequence: CASSPSGRGADTQYF.

This clonotype has just a few counts. The chain couples TRBV27 to TRBJ2-1; a weak D match, TRBD2 (5 bases). V lost 1 base and J lost 3, with 10 bases in between. The CDR3 totals 15 residues. Germline assignment: CDR1 MNHEY and CDR2 SMNVEV (reference sequence). The CDR3 region has the DNA TGTGCCAGCAGTTTATACGGGGAAGTCTACAATGAGCAGTTCTTC. Its protein is CASSLYGEVYNEQFF.

In this sample, this clonotype turned up a few times. The chain uses TRBV27 and TRBJ2-2; D is unclear. Germline CDR1 reads MNHEY; CDR2 reads SMNVEV (reference sequence). Deletions cut 3 bases from V and 5 bases from J, with 10 bases between. This CDR3 contains 14 residues. Here the CDR3 DNA reads TGTGCCAGCAGTTTCGGGTTGGGAACCGGGGAGCTGTTTTTT. Protein: CASSFGLGTGELFF.

There are a few counts of this clonotype. The chain couples TRBV6-5 to TRBJ1-2, with a tentative D call TRBD1 (5 bases). The CDR3 extends over 14 amino acids. V was shortened by 5 bases and J by 3 bases, with 13 bases between the two germline ends. Germline V gene data show CDR1 as MNHEY and CDR2 as SVGAGI. CDR3 nucleotide sequence: TGTGCCAGCAGTGACGGGAGGGGTTACTATGGCTACACCTTC. Protein: CASSDGRGYYGYTF.

The chain uses TRBV10-3 and TRBJ2-7; 9 nucleotides align to TRBD2. V lost 6 bases, J lost 4 bases, and 13 bases stayed unmatched. This CDR3 region has 16 residues. The V gene's germline CDR1 is ENHRY and CDR2 SYGVKD. CDR3 DNA sequence: TGTGCCATCAGCGACCCTATTAGCGGGAGATTGTACGAGCAGTACTTC. Encoded protein: CAISDPISGRLYEQYF.

V and J are TRBV4-2 and TRBJ2-1; TRBD2 matches at 9 bases. CDR3 length: 16 residues. Germline CDR1 is LGHNA and CDR2 is YNFKEQ. V was clipped by 0 bases and J by 8 bases; unmatched bases: 8. This chain's CDR3 is CASSQDRPSGKYEQFF. The CDR3, as DNA: TGTGCCAGCAGCCAAGATCGGCCTAGCGGGAAGTATGAGCAGTTCTTC.

This clonotype was detected many times. This chain connects TRBV7-6 to TRBJ2-4; 9 nucleotides line up with TRBD2. The CDR3 consists of 17 residues. Germline assignment: CDR1 SGHVS and CDR2 FNYEAQ. V was pared by 5 bases and J by 3 bases, with 11 bases of the junction left unmatched. For the CDR3, the DNA is TGTGCCAGCAGCCGGGGGGCGGGAGGGTCAAGCAAAAACATTCAGTACTTC. Protein: CASSRGAGGSSKNIQYF.

The chain employs TRBV12-3 or TRBV12-4 and TRBJ2-1; TRBD2 matches 7 bases. There are 15 residues in the CDR3. The J segment lost 1 base and the V segment lost 4 bases, leaving 4 bases of the junction unmatched. CDR3: CASSSLARSYNEQFF. CDR3 bases: TGTGCCAGCAGTTCACTAGCGAGATCCTACAATGAGCAGTTCTTC.